These 7 T cell receptor beta chains originate from one sample sequenced in a study of shared clonotypes between healthy human individuals. Sequencing was performed with immunoSEQ multiplex PCR; in TCRdb, only in-frame clones are kept and a portion is missing. The sample shows a few hundred thousand clones, 87% of them seen only once. Sequences were obtained from memory CD8+ T cells sorted from blood. Subset meaning: CD45RO+ cells pooled with CCR7-negative TemRA cells. The receptor set was obtained from a man aged 18 to 30 in good health.

This clone has just a few counts. The chain couples TRBV15 to TRBJ2-3; no definite D call. Looked up from germline, CDR1 is LNHNV and CDR2 is YYDKDF (reference sequence). V was clipped by 2 bases and J by 4 bases, with 10 bases between them. The length of the CDR3 is 14 residues. CDR3 amino acids: CATSRSSSADTQYF. CDR3 in DNA: TGTGCCACCAGCAGATCCAGCAGCGCAGATACGCAGTATTTT.

This clone was found a few times. The sample has other DNA sequences that encode this CDR3 too. The chain is built from TRBV30 and TRBJ1-5; TRBD1 aligns across 8 bases. CDR3 length equals 14 residues. Germline-derived CDR1 and CDR2 are GTSNPN and SVGIG (reference sequence). With V trimmed by 8 bases and J by 0 bases, 6 bases remained unmatched. The CDR3 region has the DNA TGTGCCCTGGGACAGGAAAATAGCAATCAGCCCCAGCATTTT. It is translated as CALGQENSNQPQHF.

V is TRBV4-1 and J is TRBJ2-3; TRBD2 might be the D (5 bases). The V gene's germline CDR1 is MGHRA and CDR2 YSYEKL. V was cut by 4 bases and J by 4 bases, with 9 bases left in between. This CDR3 spans 13 amino acids. CDR3 sequence reads: CASSPGIPDTQYF. The CDR3 DNA is TGCGCCAGCAGCCCCGGGATACCAGATACGCAGTATTTT.

The V call is TRBV28, the J call TRBJ1-2; D not resolved. This CDR3 is 15 amino acids long. Germline V gene lookup returns CDR1 MDHEN and CDR2 SYDVKM. The V and J ends lost 3 bases and 3 bases respectively, with 14 bases between them. In DNA form, the CDR3 reads TGTGCCAGCAGTTTGGAGGGCTTGGAGGACTATGGCTACACCTTC. Its translation: CASSLEGLEDYGYTF.

V and J are TRBV6-1 and TRBJ1-5, with no clear D. The CDR3 has 17 amino acids. V gave up 2 bases and J gave up 0 bases, with 14 bases separating them. Germline V gene sequence: CDR1 MNHNS, CDR2 SASEGT. As DNA, the CDR3 is TGTGCCAGCAGTGAAATTTTGGGAGGATATAGCAATCAGCCCCAGCATTTT. Amino acid sequence: CASSEILGGYSNQPQHF.

The V call is TRBV4-3, the J call TRBJ2-2, with 11 bases identical to TRBD2. The CDR3 is 16 residues long. CDR1 is LGHNA, CDR2 YSLEER, per germline. V was pared by 6 bases and J by 6 bases, with 9 bases of the junction left unmatched. The CDR3 nucleotides are TGCGCCAGCAGACAAAGTAGCGGGAGGGCCGCCGGGGAGCTGTTTTTT. Its protein is CASRQSSGRAAGELFF.

In this sample, this clone turned up once. V gene TRBV9 combines with J gene TRBJ2-1, with D possibly being TRBD1 (6 bases). The V end was cut by 3 bases, the J end by 4 bases, with 11 bases between. The CDR3 totals 14 residues. Per germline, CDR1 SGDLS and CDR2 YYNGEE. CDR3 amino acids: CASSATGRYNEQFF. The CDR3 coding sequence is TGTGCCAGCAGCGCGACAGGCCGATACAATGAGCAGTTCTTC. Full variable domain (remainder filled in from reference TRBV9 and TRBJ2-1): DSGVTQTPKHLITATGQRVTLRCSPRSGDLSVYWYQQSLDQGLQFLIQYYNGEERAKGNILERFSAQQFPDLHSELNLSSLELGDSALYFCASSATGRYNEQFFGPGTRLTVL.